The 6 T cell receptor beta chains in this list originate from one sample, sequenced in a study of T cell responses to AZD1222 COVID-19 vaccine. The protocol was immunoSEQ multiplex PCR, while the TCRdb copy is restricted to in-frame clones and leaves out a portion. Of about 130,000 clones listed, roughly 88% are singletons. Sequences were derived from peripheral blood, sampled on day 0 of MenACWY control vaccination. The source is an adult in good health.

This clone showed up just once. The J gene is TRBJ1-1, the V gene TRBV4-1; no definite D call. V shed 6 bases and J shed 1 base, with 15 bases lying between them. Germline V lookup: CDR1 MGHRA, CDR2 YSYEKL. CDR3 length: 15 residues. This chain's CDR3 is CASSTGITANTEAFF. CDR3 DNA sequence: TGCGCCAGCAGTACGGGGATCACTGCGAACACTGAAGCTTTCTTT.

V is TRBV10-2 and J is TRBJ1-1; D is unresolved. CDR1 WSHSY and CDR2 SAAADI come from the germline V gene. CDR3 length equals 16 residues. Trimming left V 0 bases short and J 1 base short, with 12 bases between. CDR3 in amino acids: CASSESRVWTNTEAFF. CDR3 in DNA: TGCGCCAGCAGTGAGTCTAGAGTTTGGACGAACACTGAAGCTTTCTTT.

The V and J genes are TRBV2 and TRBJ2-1; a weak D match, TRBD2 (5 bases). CDR3 length: 13 amino acids. The germline V and J ends were trimmed by 4 bases and 10 bases, with 14 bases remaining between them. CDR1 and CDR2 from the germline V gene are SNHLY and FYNNEI. The CDR3 here is CASSARFWEEQFF. The CDR3 DNA reads TGTGCCAGCAGTGCACGATTTTGGGAGGAGCAGTTCTTC.

In DNA, the CDR3 is TGCAGCGTTGAAGATCCTTTCAGGCAGGACACGGATACGCAGTATTTT. Protein: CSVEDPFRQDTDTQYF. V is TRBV29-1 and J is TRBJ2-3; tentatively, D is TRBD1 (5 bases). Germline V gene sequence: CDR1 SQVTM, CDR2 ANQGSEA. Deletions cut 0 bases from V and 6 bases from J, with 19 bases between. The CDR3 is 16 amino acids.

On this clone itself: This specimen includes other DNA sequences encoding the same CDR3. This chain links TRBV5-1 with TRBJ1-2; D perhaps matches TRBD1 (5 bases). Germline V CDR1 and CDR2: SGHRS, YFSETQ. V was clipped by 0 bases and J by 2 bases, with 5 bases between them. The length of the CDR3 is 13 residues. The CDR3 spells CASSLGQNYGYTF. CDR3 coding DNA: TGCGCCAGCAGCTTGGGACAGAACTATGGCTACACCTTC.

This clone was detected only once. The J gene is TRBJ1-1, the V gene TRBV30, with D possibly being TRBD1 (5 bases). Trimming took off 4 bases at V and 1 base at J, with 10 bases between the two ends. This CDR3 has 13 amino acids. In germline, CDR1 is GTSNPN, CDR2 SVGIG (reference sequence). Here the CDR3 reads CAWMYGTNTEAFF. The CDR3 DNA follows: TGTGCCTGGATGTATGGGACGAACACTGAAGCTTTCTTT.